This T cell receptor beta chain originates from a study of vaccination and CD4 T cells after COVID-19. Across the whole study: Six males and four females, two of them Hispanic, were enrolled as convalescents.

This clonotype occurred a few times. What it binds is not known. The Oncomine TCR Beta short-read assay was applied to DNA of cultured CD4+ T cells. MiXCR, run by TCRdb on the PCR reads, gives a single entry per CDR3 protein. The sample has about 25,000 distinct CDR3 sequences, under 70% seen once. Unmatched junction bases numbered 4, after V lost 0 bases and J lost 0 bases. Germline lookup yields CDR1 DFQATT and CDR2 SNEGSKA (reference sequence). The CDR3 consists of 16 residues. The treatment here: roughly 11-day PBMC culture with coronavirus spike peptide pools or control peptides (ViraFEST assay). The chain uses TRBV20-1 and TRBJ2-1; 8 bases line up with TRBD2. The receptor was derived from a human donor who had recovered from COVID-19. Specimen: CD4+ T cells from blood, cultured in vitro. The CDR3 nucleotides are TGCAGTGCTAGAGATCTAAGCGGGGGCTCCTACAATGAGCAGTTCTTC. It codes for CSARDLSGGSYNEQFF.